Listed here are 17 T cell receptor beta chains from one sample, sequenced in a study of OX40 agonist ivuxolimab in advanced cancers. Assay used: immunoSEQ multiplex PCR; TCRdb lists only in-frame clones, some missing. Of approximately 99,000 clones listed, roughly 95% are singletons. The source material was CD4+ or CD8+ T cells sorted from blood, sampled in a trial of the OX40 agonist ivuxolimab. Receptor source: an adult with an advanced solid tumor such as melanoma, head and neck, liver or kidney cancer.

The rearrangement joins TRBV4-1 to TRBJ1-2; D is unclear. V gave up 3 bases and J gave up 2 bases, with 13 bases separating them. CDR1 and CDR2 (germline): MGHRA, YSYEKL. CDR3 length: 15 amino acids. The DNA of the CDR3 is TGCGCCAGCAGCCACACTTCACACCTAAACTATGGCTACACCTTC. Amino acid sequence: CASSHTSHLNYGYTF.

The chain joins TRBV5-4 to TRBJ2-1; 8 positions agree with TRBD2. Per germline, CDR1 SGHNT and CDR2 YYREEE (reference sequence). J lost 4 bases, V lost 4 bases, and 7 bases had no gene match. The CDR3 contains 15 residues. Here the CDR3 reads CASSPPGTSYNEQFF. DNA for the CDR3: TGTGCCAGCAGCCCCCCCGGGACTAGTTACAATGAGCAGTTCTTC. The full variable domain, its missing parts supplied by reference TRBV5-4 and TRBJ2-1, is ETGVTQSPTHLIKTRGQQVTLRCSSQSGHNTVSWYQQALGQGPQFIFQYYREEENGRGNFPPRFSGLQFPNYSSELNVNALELDDSALYLCASSPPGTSYNEQFFGPGTRLTVL.

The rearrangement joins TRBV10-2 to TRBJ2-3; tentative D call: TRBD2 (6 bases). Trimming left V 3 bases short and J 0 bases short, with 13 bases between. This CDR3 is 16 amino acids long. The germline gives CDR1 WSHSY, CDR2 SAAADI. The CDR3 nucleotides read TGCGCCAGCAGTGATGGTCCCCGGGGGAGCACAGATACGCAGTATTTT. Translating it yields CASSDGPRGSTDTQYF.

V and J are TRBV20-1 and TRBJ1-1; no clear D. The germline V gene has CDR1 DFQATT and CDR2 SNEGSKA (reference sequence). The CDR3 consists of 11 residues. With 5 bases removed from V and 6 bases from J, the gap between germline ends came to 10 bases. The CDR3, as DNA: TGCAGTGCTTCAGGAGGGTCTGAAGCTTTCTTT. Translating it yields CSASGGSEAFF.

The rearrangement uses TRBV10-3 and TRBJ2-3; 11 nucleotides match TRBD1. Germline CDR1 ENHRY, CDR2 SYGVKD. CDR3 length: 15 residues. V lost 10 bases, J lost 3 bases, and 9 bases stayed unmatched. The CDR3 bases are TGTGCCAGCGCACTCGGGACAGGGGGTACAGATACGCAGTATTTT. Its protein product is CASALGTGGTDTQYF.

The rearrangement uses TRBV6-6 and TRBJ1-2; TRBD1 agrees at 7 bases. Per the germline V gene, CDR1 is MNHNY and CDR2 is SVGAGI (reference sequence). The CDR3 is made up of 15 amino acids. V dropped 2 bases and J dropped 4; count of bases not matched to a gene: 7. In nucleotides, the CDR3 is TGTGCCAGCAGTTACGGCGAATACAGGGGCTATGGCTACACCTTC. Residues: CASSYGEYRGYGYTF.

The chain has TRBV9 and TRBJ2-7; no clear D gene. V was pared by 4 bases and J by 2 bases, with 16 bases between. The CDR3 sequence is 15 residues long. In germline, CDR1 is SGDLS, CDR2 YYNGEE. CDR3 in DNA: TGTGCCAGCAGCCCCTCATTCGGCGGTGCCTACGAGCAGTACTTC. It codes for CASSPSFGGAYEQYF.

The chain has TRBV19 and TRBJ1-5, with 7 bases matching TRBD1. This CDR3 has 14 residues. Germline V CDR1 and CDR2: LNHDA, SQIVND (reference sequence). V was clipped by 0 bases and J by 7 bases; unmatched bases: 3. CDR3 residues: CASSIDRGRQPQHF. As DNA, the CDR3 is TGTGCCAGTAGTATAGATAGGGGGCGGCAGCCCCAGCATTTT.

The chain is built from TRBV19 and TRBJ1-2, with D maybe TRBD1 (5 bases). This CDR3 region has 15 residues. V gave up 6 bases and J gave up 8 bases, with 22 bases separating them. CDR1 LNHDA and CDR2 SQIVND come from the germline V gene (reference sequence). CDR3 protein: CASSPQGQGRYGYTF. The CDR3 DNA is TGTGCCAGTAGCCCTCAGGGCCAGGGTCGATACGGCTACACCTTC.

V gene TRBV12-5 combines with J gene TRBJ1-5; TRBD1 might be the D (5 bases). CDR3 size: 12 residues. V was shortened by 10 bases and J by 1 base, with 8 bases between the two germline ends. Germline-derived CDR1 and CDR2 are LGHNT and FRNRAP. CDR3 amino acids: CATGGSNQPQHF. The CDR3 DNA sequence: TGTGCTACCGGGGGGAGCAATCAGCCCCAGCATTTT.

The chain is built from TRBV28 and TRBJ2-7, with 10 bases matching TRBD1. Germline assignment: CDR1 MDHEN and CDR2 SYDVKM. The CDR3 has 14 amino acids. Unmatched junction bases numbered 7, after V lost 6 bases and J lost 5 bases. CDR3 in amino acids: CASRKTGGRNEQYF. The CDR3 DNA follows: TGTGCCAGCAGAAAGACAGGGGGCCGGAACGAGCAGTACTTC.

The CDR3 sequence: CSVTTDSTDTQYF. Written as DNA, the CDR3 is TGCAGCGTCACGACTGACAGTACAGATACGCAGTATTTT. The chain recombines TRBV29-1 with TRBJ2-3, with a tentative D call TRBD1 (5 bases). The CDR3 is 13 amino acids. The ends were cut back, 6 bases at V and 3 bases at J, with 13 bases in the middle. Germline loops: CDR1 SQVTM, CDR2 ANQGSEA.

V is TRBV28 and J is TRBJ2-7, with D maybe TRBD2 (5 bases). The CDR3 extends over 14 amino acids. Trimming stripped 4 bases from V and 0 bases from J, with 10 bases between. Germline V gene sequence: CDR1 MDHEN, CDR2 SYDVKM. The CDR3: CASSSPGSSYEQYF. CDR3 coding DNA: TGTGCCAGCAGTTCCCCTGGGAGCTCCTACGAGCAGTACTTC.

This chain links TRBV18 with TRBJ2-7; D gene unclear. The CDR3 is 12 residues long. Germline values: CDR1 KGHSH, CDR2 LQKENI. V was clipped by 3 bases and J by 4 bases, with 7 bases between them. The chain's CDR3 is CASSPNAYEQYF. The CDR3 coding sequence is TGTGCCAGCTCACCGAACGCATACGAGCAGTACTTC.

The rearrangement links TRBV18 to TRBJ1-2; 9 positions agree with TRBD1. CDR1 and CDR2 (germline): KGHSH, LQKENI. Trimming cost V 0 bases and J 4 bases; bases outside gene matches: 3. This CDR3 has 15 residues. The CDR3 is CASSPPGTGTYGYTF. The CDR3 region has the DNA TGTGCCAGCTCACCACCTGGGACAGGGACCTATGGCTACACCTTC.

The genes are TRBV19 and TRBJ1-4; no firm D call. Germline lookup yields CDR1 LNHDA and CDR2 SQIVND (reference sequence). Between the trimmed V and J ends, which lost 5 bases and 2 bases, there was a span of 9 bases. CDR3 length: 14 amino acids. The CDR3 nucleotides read TGTGCCAGTAGTTCTATGATTACTAATGAAAAACTGTTTTTT. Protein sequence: CASSSMITNEKLFF.

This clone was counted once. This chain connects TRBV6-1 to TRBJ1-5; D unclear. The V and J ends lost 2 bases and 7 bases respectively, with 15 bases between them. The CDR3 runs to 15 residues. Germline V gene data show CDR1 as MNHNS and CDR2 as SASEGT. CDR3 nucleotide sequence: TGTGCCAGCAGTGAACTGTTTGGGGTAGGGCAGCCCCAGCATTTT. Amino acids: CASSELFGVGQPQHF.